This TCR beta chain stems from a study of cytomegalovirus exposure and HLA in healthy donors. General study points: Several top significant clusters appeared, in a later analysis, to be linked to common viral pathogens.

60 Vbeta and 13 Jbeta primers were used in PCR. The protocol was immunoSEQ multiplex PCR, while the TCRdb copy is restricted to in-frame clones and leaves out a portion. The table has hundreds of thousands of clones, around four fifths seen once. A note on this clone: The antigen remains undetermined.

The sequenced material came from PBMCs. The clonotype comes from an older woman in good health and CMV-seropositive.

Here the CDR3 DNA reads TGCGCCAGCAGCGAATCGGTTTATGGCTACACCTTC. Its protein is CASSESVYGYTF. The V call is TRBV5-1, the J call TRBJ1-2; no firm D call. Germline CDR1 and CDR2: SGHRS and YFSETQ. There are 12 residues in the CDR3. V lost 4 bases to trimming and J lost 5 bases, with 9 bases between them.